Listed below are T cell receptor beta chains from one sample, sequenced in a study of CD8+ T cells in alopecia areata. Profiling relied on immunoSEQ multiplex PCR, and the TCRdb table lists in-frame clones only, not all of them. Here the sample spans 90,000 to 150,000 clones, 50% to 55% being singletons. The sample consisted of CD4+ T cells sorted from blood, taken at week 4, from a patient treated with tofacitinib. These receptors originate from a human donor with alopecia areata. CDR3s include the opening cysteine and the closing phenylalanine or tryptophan. D genes are given only for firm matches. Clone size appears in some rows only: once, few, many, or a class for an expanded clone.

CASSLGTLYNSPLHF | TGTGCCAGCAGCTTAGGGACACTGTATAATTCACCCCTCCACTTT | NA | TRBV13 | NA | TRBJ1-6
CASSLTGSSYEQYF | TGTGCCAGCAGCTTGACAGGGAGCTCCTACGAGCAGTACTTC | few | TRBV7-9 | TRBD1 | TRBJ2-7
CASSTRTSGASRETQYF | TGCGCCAGCAGCACCCGGACTAGCGGAGCATCTCGGGAGACCCAGTACTTC | NA | TRBV5-1 | TRBD2 | TRBJ2-5
CASSQPDRMVETQYF | TGCGCCAGCAGCCAGCCCGACAGAATGGTGGAGACCCAGTACTTC | few | TRBV4-1 | NA | TRBJ2-5
CASSPYRSLSRVGTDTQYF | TGTGCCAGCAGCCCTTATCGGTCCTTATCGCGGGTGGGCACAGATACGCAGTATTTT | once | TRBV7-9 | NA | TRBJ2-3
CASSFSGRISNEQFF | TGCGCCAGCAGCTTTAGCGGGAGAATAAGCAATGAGCAGTTCTTC | NA | TRBV5-1 | TRBD2 | TRBJ2-1
CSVHDRGVDNEQFF | TGCAGCGTCCACGACAGGGGCGTGGACAATGAGCAGTTCTTC | NA | TRBV29-1 | TRBD1 | TRBJ2-1
CSGRDRDYEQYF | TGCAGCGGCCGGGACAGGGACTACGAGCAGTACTTC | few | TRBV29-1 | TRBD1 | TRBJ2-7
CASSTSPLHF | TGCGCCAGTTCGACTTCACCCCTCCACTTT | few | TRBV23-1 | NA | TRBJ1-6
CAWSPGLAAYEQYF | TGTGCCTGGAGCCCGGGACTAGCGGCATACGAGCAGTACTTC | NA | TRBV30 | TRBD2 | TRBJ2-7
CSVDRVGRNEQFF | TGCAGCGTTGACAGGGTTGGCCGCAATGAGCAGTTCTTC | few | TRBV29-1 | NA | TRBJ2-1
CAWSVWGSVETQYF | TGTGCCTGGAGTGTATGGGGGTCCGTGGAGACCCAGTACTTC | NA | TRBV30 | NA | TRBJ2-5
CASSVQGSTEAFF | TGTGCCAGCAGCGTACAGGGTAGCACTGAAGCTTTCTTT | few | TRBV2 | NA | TRBJ1-1
CSVAGLLKETQYF | TGCAGCGTTGCGGGACTTCTTAAAGAGACCCAGTACTTC | NA | TRBV29-1 | NA | TRBJ2-5
CASSGGTSREKLFF | TGTGCCAGCAGTGGGGGGACCTCGAGGGAAAAACTGTTTTTT | NA | TRBV2 | NA | TRBJ1-4
CASSWTGSYGYTF | TGTGCCAGCAGTTGGACAGGGAGCTATGGCTACACCTTC | NA | TRBV27 | TRBD1 | TRBJ1-2
CASSVGGLPNAETQYF | TGTGCCAGCAGCGTAGGGGGTCTTCCCAATGCCGAGACCCAGTACTTC | few | TRBV9 | NA | TRBJ2-5